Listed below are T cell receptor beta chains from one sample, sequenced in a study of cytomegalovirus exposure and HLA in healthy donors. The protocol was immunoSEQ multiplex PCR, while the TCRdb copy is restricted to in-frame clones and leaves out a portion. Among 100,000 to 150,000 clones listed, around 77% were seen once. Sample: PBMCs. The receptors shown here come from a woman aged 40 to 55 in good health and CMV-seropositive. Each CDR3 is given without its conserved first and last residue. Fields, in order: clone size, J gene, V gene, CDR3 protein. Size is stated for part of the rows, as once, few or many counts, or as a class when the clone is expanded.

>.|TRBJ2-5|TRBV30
AWSVGGAGEQY
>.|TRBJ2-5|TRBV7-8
ASSPEQGFYETQY
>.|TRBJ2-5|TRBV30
AWSPLRGLEGTQY
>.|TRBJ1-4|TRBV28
ASSLLWSEKLF
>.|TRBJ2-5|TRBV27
ASSLSASGSFEEQY
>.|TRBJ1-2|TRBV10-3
AISLGTVAYGYT
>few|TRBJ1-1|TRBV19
ASREGWLNTEAF
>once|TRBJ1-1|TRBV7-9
ASSRGTGEWDEAF
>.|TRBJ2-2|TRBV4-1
ASSQHGQGPGELF
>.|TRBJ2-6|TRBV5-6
ASSHAGANVLT